This note documents a single TCR beta chain sequence. The V and J ends lost 5 bases and 6 bases, in that order; junction bases with no gene match: 10. The CDR3 length is 15 residues. Germline lookup yields CDR1 SGHTA and CDR2 FQGNSA. The data derive from a study of blood T cell repertoires in COVID-19. Background on the study: Acute-phase and convalescent COVID-19 samples originated in the United States, Italy and Spain. In each case, the material was cDNA or gDNA derived from T cells, B-cell-depleted T cells, or PBMCs.

In the source study's methods: Estimation of nucleated cell counts relied on the amplification of reference gene primers. The protocol was immunoSEQ multiplex PCR, while the TCRdb copy is restricted to in-frame clones and leaves out a portion. V, J and clone size derive from that table, while D and trimming were established from the DNA sequence. The sample carries fewer than 120,000 clones, approximately 82% recorded once. Material: peripheral blood. The chain recombines TRBV7-2 with TRBJ2-1; 7 bases agree with TRBD1. This TCR was sampled from a woman of 80 years or more with acute or convalescent COVID-19. The CDR3 DNA follows: TGTGCCAGCAGCCACGACAGGGATACTGGCAATGAGCAGTTCTTC. This codes for CASSHDRDTGNEQFF.